This T cell receptor (beta chain) was identified during a study of tumor T cells in aggressive B-cell lymphoma. The assay was immunoSEQ multiplex PCR, and TCRdb's table has in-frame clones only and misses some. The profile shows under 10,000 clones, about four fifths of them singletons. The CDR3 sequence is 16 residues long. Germline V gene data show CDR1 as SGHVS and CDR2 as FQNEAQ. V gave up 3 bases and J gave up 1 base, with 14 bases separating them. This TCR was recovered from an adult with diffuse large B cell lymphoma. This chain links TRBV7-8 with TRBJ2-3; a possible D gene is TRBD2 (6 bases). The sample taken for sequencing was tumor tissue. The CDR3 protein is CASSFRDWTGTDTQYF. CDR3 sequence (DNA): TGTGCCAGCAGCTTCAGGGACTGGACTGGCACAGATACGCAGTATTTT.